The 15 T cell receptor beta chains in this list originate from one sample, sequenced in a study of CD8 T cells in ankylosing spondylitis. TCRdb re-called the 5' RACE reads with MiXCR, one entry per CDR3 protein. The profile shows about 310,000 distinct CDR3 sequences, around 20% of them singletons. The source material was blood, either unsorted or a sorted T cell fraction (not recorded which). The receptors stem from a female donor with ankylosing spondylitis or in good health (not recorded which).

This clonotype was counted ten times or more. This chain joins TRBV29-1 and TRBJ2-7; 7 bases align to TRBD2. The CDR3 extends over 14 amino acids. The germline V gene has CDR1 SQVTM and CDR2 ANQGSEA. V shed 6 bases, J shed 7 bases, and the junction held 15 bases outside the gene matches. The CDR3 nucleotides read TGCAGCGTCCGCACCTTGACTAGCTCGGGGGAGCAGTACTTC. Protein: CSVRTLTSSGEQYF.

The chain uses TRBV27 and TRBJ2-7; no definite D call. V lost 3 bases to trimming and J lost 0 bases, with 6 bases between them. In germline, CDR1 is MNHEY, CDR2 SMNVEV (reference sequence). The CDR3 spans 13 residues. CDR3 protein: CASSFSISYEQYF. The CDR3 nucleotides read TGTGCCAGCAGTTTCAGCATCTCCTACGAGCAGTACTTC.

The CDR3, as DNA: TGCGCCAGCAGCAAGGGACTAGCGGGAGGAGAGACCCAGTACTTC. This codes for CASSKGLAGGETQYF. V usage is TRBV5-1 and J usage is TRBJ2-5; 15 bases are shared with TRBD2. The CDR3 contains 15 residues. The trim removed 4 bases at V and 4 bases at J, leaving 2 bases unmatched. Per the germline V gene, CDR1 is SGHRS and CDR2 is YFSETQ. Full variable domain (rest looked up from reference TRBV5-1 and TRBJ2-5): KAGVTQTPRYLIKTRGQQVTLSCSPISGHRSVSWYQQTPGQGLQFLFEYFSETQRNKGNFPGRFSGRQFSNSRSEMNVSTLELGDSALYLCASSKGLAGGETQYFGPGTRLLVL.

The chain carries TRBV10-3 and TRBJ2-1, with 10 bases identical to TRBD2. This CDR3 is 19 amino acids long. Looked up from germline, CDR1 is ENHRY and CDR2 is SYGVKD. The V gene end was trimmed by 3 bases and the J gene end by 4 bases; junction bases not matched to a gene: 15. CDR3 nucleotides: TGTGCCATCAGTGAACTAGCGGGGCGTCGTGGGGCTGGGTACAATGAGCAGTTCTTC. Residues: CAISELAGRRGAGYNEQFF.

This clonotype was recorded many times. V usage is TRBV7-6 and J usage is TRBJ2-2, with no clear D. The CDR3 totals 15 residues. Germline-derived CDR1 and CDR2 are SGHVS and FNYEAQ. V was trimmed by 2 bases and J by 3 bases, leaving 10 bases between them. The CDR3 spells CASSLIGLDTGELFF. The CDR3 coding sequence is TGTGCCAGCAGCTTAATCGGGTTGGACACCGGGGAGCTGTTTTTT.

This clonotype was counted a few times. The chain recombines TRBV5-4 with TRBJ2-7; the D gene is possibly TRBD2 (6 bases). Germline CDR1 and CDR2: SGHNT and YYREEE (reference sequence). V lost 3 bases to trimming and J lost 0 bases, with 16 bases between them. This CDR3 spans 16 amino acids. The chain's CDR3 is CASSSGGVGPSYEQYF. CDR3 DNA: TGTGCCAGCAGCTCTGGAGGGGTGGGCCCCTCCTACGAGCAGTACTTC.

The rearrangement joins TRBV5-6 to TRBJ2-7, with a weak D call TRBD2 (6 bases). From germline, CDR1 is SGHDT and CDR2 YYEEEE. The CDR3 covers 14 residues. V lost 4 bases and J 4 bases, leaving 15 bases between the germline ends. The CDR3 region is CASSPISEGYEQYF. CDR3 bases: TGTGCCAGCAGCCCAATATCGGAGGGGTACGAGCAGTACTTC.

Here the CDR3 reads CSCGRTDTQYF. The DNA of the CDR3 is TGCAGCTGTGGGCGAACAGATACGCAGTATTTT. The chain is built from TRBV29-1 and TRBJ2-3; D gene uncertain. CDR3 length: 11 amino acids. V lost 8 bases and J lost 3, with 9 bases in between. Germline V gene lookup returns CDR1 SQVTM and CDR2 ANQGSEA.

This clonotype was found a few times. The chain employs TRBV10-3 and TRBJ1-5; no clear D gene. The V gene lost 2 bases and the J gene lost 5 bases, with 7 bases spanning the gap. In germline, CDR1 is ENHRY, CDR2 SYGVKD. The CDR3 runs 13 residues. The CDR3 sequence: CAISETDDQPQHF. Written as DNA, the CDR3 is TGTGCCATCAGTGAGACAGATGATCAGCCCCAGCATTTT.

V gene TRBV20-1 combines with J gene TRBJ2-1, with 8 bases fitting TRBD2. CDR3 length: 15 residues. Germline values: CDR1 DFQATT, CDR2 SNEGSKA (reference sequence). Unmatched junction bases numbered 5, after V lost 4 bases and J lost 0 bases. The DNA of the CDR3 is TGCAGTGCTACTAGTAGCGGGGTCTCCTACAATGAGCAGTTCTTC. Encoded protein: CSATSSGVSYNEQFF.

The rearrangement uses TRBV18 and TRBJ2-5; 7 bases agree with TRBD2. This CDR3 spans 16 amino acids. V was pared by 2 bases and J by 4 bases, with 10 bases of the junction left unmatched. Germline assignment: CDR1 KGHSH and CDR2 LQKENI. The CDR3 is CASSPEASGYIETQYF. The CDR3 DNA reads TGTGCCAGCTCACCAGAGGCTAGCGGTTACATAGAGACCCAGTACTTC.

This clonotype was detected only a few times. The V and J genes are TRBV12-3 or TRBV12-4 and TRBJ2-7; the D is unclear. The CDR3 covers 15 residues. V was pared by 6 bases and J by 3 bases, with 18 bases between. The CDR3 sequence: CASRLREVWIYEQYF. DNA for the CDR3: TGTGCCAGCAGACTAAGAGAGGTGTGGATCTACGAGCAGTACTTC.

The chain recombines TRBV29-1 with TRBJ2-5; 10 nucleotides match TRBD2. J lost 5 bases, V lost 6 bases, and 15 bases had no gene match. Germline values: CDR1 SQVTM, CDR2 ANQGSEA. The CDR3 is made up of 16 amino acids. The CDR3 here is CSVDRVLSGRAETQYF. The CDR3 bases are TGCAGCGTGGACAGGGTCTTGAGCGGGAGGGCCGAGACCCAGTACTTC.

This clonotype was counted only a few times. The J gene is TRBJ2-7, the V gene TRBV5-1; D perhaps matches TRBD2 (5 bases). V lost 5 bases and J 6 bases, leaving 9 bases between the germline ends. The CDR3 is made up of 11 amino acids. Germline CDR1 reads SGHRS; CDR2 reads YFSETQ. CDR3 in DNA: TGCGCCAGCAGGGATCTAGCCGAGCAGTACTTC. This encodes CASRDLAEQYF. Combining the CDR3 with reference TRBV5-1 and TRBJ2-7 gives the whole variable domain KAGVTQTPRYLIKTRGQQVTLSCSPISGHRSVSWYQQTPGQGLQFLFEYFSETQRNKGNFPGRFSGRQFSNSRSEMNVSTLELGDSALYLCASRDLAEQYFGPGTRLTVT.

J is TRBJ2-2 and V is TRBV5-1; D may be TRBD1 (6 bases). Germline V gene sequence: CDR1 SGHRS, CDR2 YFSETQ. V was pared by 4 bases and J by 4 bases, with 14 bases between. The CDR3 has 15 residues. This chain's CDR3 is CASSPGHRFTGELFF. Here the CDR3 DNA reads TGCGCCAGCAGCCCGGGACACCGCTTCACCGGGGAGCTGTTTTTT.